One and the same sample provided the 3 T cell receptor beta chains below, sequenced in a study of blood T cell repertoires in COVID-19. The table came from immunoSEQ multiplex PCR; TCRdb's copy has only in-frame clones and leaves some out. In the table there are 70,000 or so clones, under 95% of which are singletons. The sample taken for sequencing was peripheral blood. These receptors were collected from a human donor in a cohort sampled during active COVID-19.

This clone appeared a few times. The chain combines TRBV27 with TRBJ1-1, with a weak D call TRBD1 (6 bases). Germline CDR1 and CDR2: MNHEY and SMNVEV (reference sequence). This CDR3 is 16 amino acids long. V shed 8 bases and J shed 4 bases, with 23 bases lying between them. The CDR3 sequence is CASLNLGGGVGTEAFF. The CDR3 DNA sequence: TGTGCCAGCCTAAATCTAGGGGGGGGAGTTGGCACTGAAGCTTTCTTT.

The chain carries TRBV5-1 and TRBJ1-2; TRBD1 matches 9 bases. The J segment lost 0 bases and the V segment lost 4 bases, leaving 7 bases of the junction unmatched. The CDR3 has 16 residues. Germline CDR1 and CDR2: SGHRS and YFSETQ. DNA for the CDR3: TGCGCCAGCAGCGCGGCCGGGACAGGGACTAACTATGGCTACACCTTC. As protein: CASSAAGTGTNYGYTF.

The chain couples TRBV5-1 to TRBJ2-1; 9 nucleotides line up with TRBD2. This CDR3 is 19 amino acids long. Germline values: CDR1 SGHRS, CDR2 YFSETQ. J was trimmed by 8 bases and V by 0 bases; bases with no gene match: 18. The CDR3 sequence: CASSLAMGGIAGEGDEQFF. The CDR3 coding sequence is TGCGCCAGCAGCTTGGCAATGGGAGGTATAGCGGGAGAGGGCGATGAGCAGTTCTTC. Variable domain in full (rest from reference TRBV5-1 and TRBJ2-1): KAGVTQTPRYLIKTRGQQVTLSCSPISGHRSVSWYQQTPGQGLQFLFEYFSETQRNKGNFPGRFSGRQFSNSRSEMNVSTLELGDSALYLCASSLAMGGIAGEGDEQFFGPGTRLTVL.